This TCR beta chain was profiled in a study of identical twins. CDR1 SEHNR and CDR2 FQNEAQ come from the germline V gene (reference sequence). The CDR3 runs to 11 residues. The V gene end was trimmed by 8 bases and the J gene end by 7 bases; junction bases not matched to a gene: 2. This clonotype appeared many times. TCRdb called the 5' RACE reads again in MiXCR, with one record for every CDR3 protein. This sample yields 640,000 or so distinct CDR3 sequences, of which 6.1% are seen a single time; approximately 2% belongs to the top ten. Donors were all healthy Caucasians. Material for sequencing was naive T cells sorted from blood. This chain uses TRBV7-9 with TRBJ2-1, with 7 bases fitting TRBD2. The source is a man between 18 and 35 years old in good health. The CDR3 region has the DNA TGTGCCAGCTGGCGGGAGAATGAGCAGTTCTTC. It yields the protein CASWRENEQFF.